Following are 11 T cell receptor beta chains from one sample sequenced in a study of T cells in Graves' hyperthyroidism and ophthalmopathy (dated by TCRdb to 2018 to 2020). The receptor library was made with multiplex PCR. For sequencing, an Illumina HiSeq 2000 was employed. The TCR beta CDR3 regions were amplified from RNA transcripts. For the first round of RT-PCR on the TCR CDR3, the HTBI primer set was used together with the Qiagen OneStep RT-PCR kit. TCRdb cleaned the public reads at Q25 with fastp, built clones with MiXCR and kept in-frame beta chains. Identical CDR3 proteins give one entry, which carries the most common genes and DNA. The sample table lists some 700,000 distinct CDR3 sequences, roughly 17% of them with a count of one. The ten largest account for roughly 16% of the sample. What was sequenced was blood. The receptors come from a man aged 50 to 59 with Graves' hyperthyroidism.

This clonotype has more than one count but fewer than ten. This chain connects TRBV27 to TRBJ1-1; no definite D call. Germline V gene data show CDR1 as MNHEY and CDR2 as SMNVEV (reference sequence). CDR3 size: 14 residues. The V end lost 2 bases, the J end lost 1 base, and 8 bases lay between the germline ends. In DNA form, the CDR3 reads TGTGCCAGCAGTTTACGGGCGTCGAACACTGAAGCTTTCTTT. It codes for CASSLRASNTEAFF.

This clonotype was seen at least ten times. This chain uses TRBV5-4 with TRBJ2-5, with 10 bases fitting TRBD2. Germline values: CDR1 SGHNT, CDR2 YYREEE (reference sequence). The CDR3 consists of 15 residues. The junction had 3 bases not matched to a gene; V was cut back by 3 bases and J by 1 base. The chain's CDR3 is CASSSGTSAQETQYF. The CDR3 bases are TGTGCCAGCAGCTCCGGGACTAGCGCCCAAGAGACCCAGTACTTC. The variable domain in full, completed from reference TRBV5-4 and TRBJ2-5, reads ETGVTQSPTHLIKTRGQQVTLRCSSQSGHNTVSWYQQALGQGPQFIFQYYREEENGRGNFPPRFSGLQFPNYSSELNVNALELDDSALYLCASSSGTSAQETQYFGPGTRLLVL.

J is TRBJ1-5 and V is TRBV27; D is ambiguous. CDR3 length: 14 residues. Germline-derived CDR1 and CDR2 are MNHEY and SMNVEV (reference sequence). Trimming stripped 3 bases from V and 3 bases from J, with 9 bases between. The CDR3 sequence is CASSFYGYNQPQHF. The CDR3 DNA is TGTGCCAGCAGTTTCTACGGATACAATCAGCCCCAGCATTTT.

This clonotype was found many times. The chain couples TRBV7-9 to TRBJ1-5, with D perhaps matching TRBD1 (6 bases). The germline V and J ends were trimmed by 5 bases and 0 bases, with 17 bases remaining between them. This CDR3 is built from 17 residues. Germline-derived CDR1 and CDR2 are SEHNR and FQNEAQ (reference sequence). CDR3 in DNA: TGTGCCAGCAGCGCCGCCGGGGGGGCCTATAGCAATCAGCCCCAGCATTTT. It codes for CASSAAGGAYSNQPQHF.

A few counts support this clonotype. The V and J genes are TRBV13 and TRBJ1-2; D might be TRBD1 (6 bases). Trimming removed 2 bases from V and 4 bases from J, with 20 bases in between. The germline gives CDR1 PRHDT, CDR2 FYEKMQ (reference sequence). The CDR3 is made up of 17 amino acids. The CDR3 DNA follows: TGTGCCAGCAGCTTATCGGTCAGGGTGAAGGGGGGCTATGGCTACACCTTC. Translated, it gives CASSLSVRVKGGYGYTF. Based on the CDR3 plus reference TRBV13 and TRBJ1-2, the full variable domain is AAGVIQSPRHLIKEKRETATLKCYPIPRHDTVYWYQQGPGQDPQFLISFYEKMQSDKGSIPDRFSAQQFSDYHSELNMSSLELGDSALYFCASSLSVRVKGGYGYTFGSGTRLTVV.

V and J are TRBV6-5 and TRBJ1-1; D unclear. The CDR3 consists of 14 residues. V lost 2 bases to trimming and J lost 3 bases, with 10 bases between them. Per germline, CDR1 MNHEY and CDR2 SVGAGI. The CDR3 sequence: CASSYVPVDTEAFF. In DNA form, the CDR3 reads TGTGCCAGCAGTTACGTCCCCGTAGACACTGAAGCTTTCTTT.

This clonotype was detected ten times or more. V is TRBV6-1 and J is TRBJ1-1, with a possible D match to TRBD1 (5 bases). Per germline, CDR1 MNHNS and CDR2 SASEGT. V lost 6 bases, J lost 5 bases, and 16 bases lay in between. The CDR3 is 14 residues long. As DNA, the CDR3 is TGTGCCAGCAGGCCCGGGACCCCGGGAACTGAAGCTTTCTTT. It encodes CASRPGTPGTEAFF.

This clonotype showed up many times. The gene calls are TRBV7-2 and TRBJ2-7; D remains unclear. Germline loops: CDR1 SGHTA, CDR2 FQGNSA. This CDR3 is built from 12 residues. Trimming pared 4 bases from V and 5 bases from J, leaving 9 bases between. The CDR3 reads CASSSGLNEQYF. CDR3 in DNA: TGTGCCAGCAGCTCCGGGTTAAACGAGCAGTACTTC.

A few counts support this clonotype. The rearrangement uses TRBV6-2 or TRBV6-3 and TRBJ1-1; D gene ambiguous. CDR1 is MNHEY and CDR2 is SVGEGT in the germline V gene. This CDR3 spans 14 amino acids. Trimming left V 2 bases short and J 1 base short, with 8 bases between. CDR3: CASSYGRKNTEAFF. The DNA of the CDR3 is TGTGCCAGCAGTTACGGACGGAAGAACACTGAAGCTTTCTTT.

This clonotype was seen many times. The chain combines TRBV3-1 with TRBJ2-5, with D tentatively TRBD1 (6 bases). The CDR3 is made up of 13 amino acids. CDR1 is LGHDT and CDR2 is YNNKEL in the germline V gene (reference sequence). V was shortened by 2 bases and J by 7 bases, with 11 bases between the two germline ends. CDR3 in DNA: TGTGCCAGCAGCCAAAACAGGGCGTGGACCCAGTACTTC. It is translated as CASSQNRAWTQYF.

This clonotype was picked up a small number of times. This chain joins TRBV9 and TRBJ2-2; 13 positions agree with TRBD2. Germline CDR1 SGDLS, CDR2 YYNGEE. V lost 4 bases to trimming and J lost 2 bases; unmatched junction nucleotides: 8. There are 18 residues in the CDR3. CDR3 nucleotide sequence: TGTGCCAGCAGCCTCCGGACTAGCGGGAGAGTAAACACCGGGGAGCTGTTTTTT. Translated, it gives CASSLRTSGRVNTGELFF.